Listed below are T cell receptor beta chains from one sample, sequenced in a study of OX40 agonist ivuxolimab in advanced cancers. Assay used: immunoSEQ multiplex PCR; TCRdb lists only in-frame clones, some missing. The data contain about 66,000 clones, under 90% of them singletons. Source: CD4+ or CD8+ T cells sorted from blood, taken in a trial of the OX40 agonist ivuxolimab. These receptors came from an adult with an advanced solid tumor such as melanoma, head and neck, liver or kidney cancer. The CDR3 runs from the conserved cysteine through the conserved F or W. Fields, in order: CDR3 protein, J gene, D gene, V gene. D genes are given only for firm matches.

CDR3 protein: CASNFGQNRAEAFF; J gene: TRBJ1-1; D gene: NA; V gene: TRBV7-9
CDR3 protein: CASSFFRGPNTEAFF; J gene: TRBJ1-1; D gene: TRBD1; V gene: TRBV5-6
CDR3 protein: CASSFQGTSGTSAYNEQFF; J gene: TRBJ2-1; D gene: TRBD2; V gene: TRBV5-4
CDR3 protein: CASRGQPGDTGELFF; J gene: TRBJ2-2; D gene: TRBD1; V gene: TRBV2
CDR3 protein: CASSPLDAGGRQPQHF; J gene: TRBJ1-5; D gene: NA; V gene: TRBV7-2
CDR3 protein: CASSLRWQGGSPLHF; J gene: TRBJ1-6; D gene: NA; V gene: TRBV27
CDR3 protein: CASSNNQYEQYF; J gene: NA; D gene: NA; V gene: TRBV7-2
CDR3 protein: CASHTGLNTEAFF; J gene: TRBJ1-1; D gene: NA; V gene: TRBV7-2
CDR3 protein: CASSLQTTGGTGELFF; J gene: TRBJ2-2; D gene: TRBD1; V gene: TRBV5-1
CDR3 protein: CASSPEGRFNTEAFF; J gene: TRBJ1-1; D gene: NA; V gene: TRBV9
CDR3 protein: CASSQDRVQETQYF; J gene: TRBJ2-5; D gene: TRBD1; V gene: TRBV6-5
CDR3 protein: CASSLALGRNYGYTF; J gene: TRBJ1-2; D gene: NA; V gene: TRBV7-6
CDR3 protein: CASSSQGRRNTDTQYF; J gene: TRBJ2-3; D gene: TRBD1; V gene: TRBV5-8
CDR3 protein: CASSIRGGGAKEQFF; J gene: TRBJ2-1; D gene: TRBD2; V gene: TRBV19
CDR3 protein: CATSRGTGEDIQYF; J gene: TRBJ2-4; D gene: TRBD1; V gene: TRBV15
CDR3 protein: CASSAGKGATQYF; J gene: TRBJ2-5; D gene: TRBD1; V gene: TRBV2
CDR3 protein: CASSPSAGRTYGYTF; J gene: TRBJ1-2; D gene: NA; V gene: TRBV11-2
CDR3 protein: CASSRLAGDETQYF; J gene: TRBJ2-5; D gene: TRBD2; V gene: TRBV5-4